This entry lists 30 T cell receptor beta chains sequenced from one sample in a study of cytomegalovirus exposure and HLA in healthy donors. The PCR made use of 60 Vbeta and 13 Jbeta primers. Here immunoSEQ multiplex PCR was the method, and the copy in TCRdb shows in-frame clones only, minus some. The table lists 180,000 or so clones, about 80% of them singletons. Specimen: PBMCs. Source of these receptors: a man aged 45-65 years in good health and CMV-seropositive.

The V and J genes are TRBV9 and TRBJ2-1; no clear D. The V and J ends lost 2 bases and 4 bases respectively, with 7 bases between them. This CDR3 has 13 amino acids. Germline V gene sequence: CDR1 SGDLS, CDR2 YYNGEE. The CDR3 sequence is CASSVGIYNEQFF. The CDR3, as DNA: TGTGCCAGCAGCGTTGGCATTTACAATGAGCAGTTCTTC.

The V call is TRBV18, the J call TRBJ2-2; D unclear. Between the trimmed V and J ends, which lost 0 bases and 3 bases, there was a span of 5 bases. The CDR3 extends over 14 amino acids. Germline-derived CDR1 and CDR2 are KGHSH and LQKENI. The CDR3 reads CASSPPPDTGELFF. In nucleotides, the CDR3 is TGTGCCAGCTCACCACCGCCGGACACCGGGGAGCTGTTTTTT.

CDR3 region: CASSPGQGANTGELFF. CDR3 DNA sequence: TGCGCCAGCAGCCCTGGACAGGGGGCGAACACCGGGGAGCTGTTTTTT. The chain recombines TRBV5-1 with TRBJ2-2; 10 bases are a match to TRBD1. Germline CDR1 is SGHRS and CDR2 is YFSETQ. CDR3 length: 16 residues. Trimming at V came to 4 bases and at J to 0 bases, leaving 3 bases not matched to a gene. Filled out from reference TRBV5-1 and TRBJ2-2, the complete variable domain reads KAGVTQTPRYLIKTRGQQVTLSCSPISGHRSVSWYQQTPGQGLQFLFEYFSETQRNKGNFPGRFSGRQFSNSRSEMNVSTLELGDSALYLCASSPGQGANTGELFFGEGSRLTVL.

The gene calls are TRBV5-6 and TRBJ2-3, with a tentative D call TRBD1 (5 bases). The CDR3 length is 17 residues. V was trimmed by 2 bases and J by 1 base, leaving 17 bases between them. From germline, CDR1 is SGHDT and CDR2 YYEEEE. The CDR3: CASSFESDRAGTDTQYF. CDR3 nucleotides: TGTGCCAGCAGCTTCGAGAGCGACAGAGCCGGCACAGATACGCAGTATTTT.

This chain joins TRBV28 and TRBJ1-1, with 10 bases identical to TRBD1. The CDR3 spans 15 residues. Germline loops: CDR1 MDHEN, CDR2 SYDVKM. V dropped 10 bases and J dropped 0; count of bases not matched to a gene: 8. CDR3 residues: CATKTGGALNTEAFF. DNA of the CDR3: TGTGCCACCAAGACAGGGGGCGCCTTGAACACTGAAGCTTTCTTT.

This sequence joins TRBV19 and TRBJ1-1; 7 bases fit TRBD1. CDR1 is LNHDA and CDR2 is SQIVND in the germline V gene (reference sequence). CDR3 length equals 14 residues. Trimming cost V 4 bases and J 4 bases; bases outside gene matches: 6. This chain's CDR3 is CASSKHRGSTEAFF. DNA for the CDR3: TGTGCCAGTAGTAAACACAGGGGTAGCACTGAAGCTTTCTTT.

The V call is TRBV6-5, the J call TRBJ2-7; 8 nucleotides align to TRBD2. The CDR3 loop spans 13 amino acids. Per germline, CDR1 MNHEY and CDR2 SVGAGI. V was pared by 5 bases and J by 3 bases, with 3 bases of the junction left unmatched. The CDR3 loop reads CASSQTSDYEQYV. The CDR3 DNA sequence: TGTGCCAGCAGTCAGACTAGCGACTACGAGCAGTACGTC.

V gene TRBV6-1 combines with J gene TRBJ1-4, with a weak D call TRBD1 (6 bases). The V gene's germline CDR1 is MNHNS and CDR2 SASEGT. This CDR3 has 15 amino acids. V lost 6 bases and J lost 1, with 12 bases in between. The CDR3: CASRDSQGTNEKLFF. The CDR3 DNA reads TGTGCCAGCAGGGACTCACAGGGAACTAATGAAAAACTGTTTTTT.

The gene calls are TRBV2 and TRBJ2-3; D is perhaps TRBD1 (6 bases). From germline, CDR1 is SNHLY and CDR2 FYNNEI. V was clipped by 5 bases and J by 3 bases, with 15 bases between them. The CDR3 loop spans 15 amino acids. CDR3: CASSQIQGLTDTQYF. DNA of the CDR3: TGTGCCAGCAGTCAAATACAGGGTTTGACAGATACGCAGTATTTT.

V usage is TRBV18 and J usage is TRBJ1-2, with 7 bases lining up with TRBD1. This CDR3 region has 15 residues. Germline CDR1 and CDR2: KGHSH and LQKENI. Trimming cost V 4 bases and J 2 bases; bases outside gene matches: 7. The CDR3 region has the DNA TGTGCCAGCTCACGAACTCCGACAGGGAACTATGGCTACACCTTC. Amino acids: CASSRTPTGNYGYTF.

The chain has TRBV6-5 and TRBJ1-6; 8 nucleotides agree with TRBD1. The V gene end was trimmed by 6 bases and the J gene end by 6 bases; junction bases not matched to a gene: 4. CDR1 and CDR2 (germline): MNHEY, SVGAGI. The CDR3 is made up of 14 amino acids. CDR3: CASSLDRGNSPLHF. CDR3 nucleotides: TGTGCCAGCAGCCTTGACAGGGGTAATTCACCCCTCCACTTT.

The count of this clone is one. The chain is built from TRBV9 and TRBJ2-3; tentative D call: TRBD2 (7 bases). Germline CDR1 is SGDLS and CDR2 is YYNGEE. This CDR3 spans 17 amino acids. Trimming stripped 5 bases from V and 3 bases from J, with 22 bases between. CDR3 in amino acids: CASSIAGASLRTDTQYF. CDR3 nucleotides: TGTGCCAGCAGTATCGCGGGGGCCTCCCTTAGAACAGATACGCAGTATTTT.

This clone was counted only a few times. The J gene is TRBJ1-5, the V gene TRBV19; D is possibly TRBD1 (5 bases). The CDR3 loop spans 15 amino acids. The V end lost 6 bases, the J end lost 0 bases, and 12 bases lay between the germline ends. CDR1 is LNHDA and CDR2 is SQIVND in the germline V gene (reference sequence). CDR3: CASSPTGDSNQPQHF. The CDR3 nucleotides read TGTGCCAGTAGCCCAACAGGCGATAGCAATCAGCCCCAGCATTTT.

For this clone: Other DNA sequences in this specimen translate into the identical CDR3. The chain couples TRBV5-1 to TRBJ1-1; 8 bases are a match to TRBD1. Germline V lookup: CDR1 SGHRS, CDR2 YFSETQ. J lost 4 bases, V lost 2 bases, and 1 base had no gene match. The length of the CDR3 is 13 residues. In DNA, the CDR3 is TGCGCCAGCAGCTTTACAGGGGGCACTGAAGCTTTCTTT. Its translation: CASSFTGGTEAFF. The entire variable domain, with the rest obtained from reference TRBV5-1 and TRBJ1-1, is as follows: KAGVTQTPRYLIKTRGQQVTLSCSPISGHRSVSWYQQTPGQGLQFLFEYFSETQRNKGNFPGRFSGRQFSNSRSEMNVSTLELGDSALYLCASSFTGGTEAFFGQGTRLTVV.

The rearrangement uses TRBV7-8 and TRBJ2-7; 8 bases line up with TRBD1. V lost 4 bases to trimming and J lost 0 bases; unmatched junction nucleotides: 14. Germline loops: CDR1 SGHVS, CDR2 FQNEAQ. This CDR3 comprises 18 residues. The CDR3: CASSYNPRTGIGSYEQYV. The CDR3 region has the DNA TGTGCCAGCAGCTACAACCCGAGGACAGGGATAGGCTCCTACGAGCAGTACGTC.

The CDR3 loop is CASSFSRGIAYNEQFF. CDR3 nucleotides: TGTGCCAGCAGCTTTTCCAGGGGGATTGCCTACAATGAGCAGTTCTTC. The chain couples TRBV5-8 to TRBJ2-1, with TRBD1 matching over 7 bases. V was clipped by 2 bases and J by 2 bases; unmatched bases: 7. CDR1 is SGHTS and CDR2 is YDEGEE in the germline V gene. This CDR3 comprises 16 residues.

The chain links TRBV14 to TRBJ1-1; D might be TRBD1 (5 bases). CDR3 size: 13 residues. The V end lost 4 bases, the J end lost 10 bases, and 16 bases lay between the germline ends. Per the germline V gene, CDR1 is SGHDN and CDR2 is FVKESK. The CDR3 DNA follows: TGTGCCAGCAGCCTAGTTTCGGGGGAGGCAGCTTTCTTT. It specifies CASSLVSGEAAFF.

This chain uses TRBV7-9 with TRBJ1-1; 7 nucleotides match TRBD1. Germline CDR1 reads SEHNR; CDR2 reads FQNEAQ (reference sequence). The CDR3 has 14 residues. Trimming cost V 3 bases and J 5 bases; bases outside gene matches: 6. The CDR3 coding sequence is TGTGCCAGCAGCTTGAGACAGGGCGGAACTGAAGCTTTCTTT. Translating gives CASSLRQGGTEAFF. Complete variable domain (other parts from reference TRBV7-9 and TRBJ1-1): DTGVSQNPRHKITKRGQNVTFRCDPISEHNRLYWYRQTLGQGPEFLTYFQNEAQLEKSRLLSDRFSAERPKGSFSTLEIQRTEQGDSAMYLCASSLRQGGTEAFFGQGTRLTVV.

Concerning this clone: This likely comes from a read error, as the CDR3 has no conserved phenylalanine or tryptophan at its end. The chain has TRBV29-1 and TRBJ1-1; D not certain. Trimming left V 6 bases short and J 8 bases short, with 4 bases between. The CDR3 has 8 residues. CDR1 and CDR2 (germline): SQVTM, ANQGSEA. The CDR3 loop is CSVGEAFS. In DNA, the CDR3 is TGCAGCGTCGGGGAAGCTTTCTCT.

V is TRBV2 and J is TRBJ1-4; D is undetermined. This CDR3 region has 14 residues. Germline V gene sequence: CDR1 SNHLY, CDR2 FYNNEI. Trimming cost V 2 bases and J 8 bases, with 12 bases left between them. CDR3 sequence: CASSERMSGEKLFF. The CDR3 coding sequence is TGTGCCAGCAGTGAAAGGATGTCGGGGGAAAAACTGTTTTTT.

This clone showed up just a few times. This chain connects TRBV6-1 to TRBJ2-4, with a possible D match to TRBD2 (5 bases). Germline V gene sequence: CDR1 MNHNS, CDR2 SASEGT. This CDR3 spans 17 amino acids. V lost 0 bases to trimming and J lost 0 bases, with 12 bases between them. The CDR3: CASSEAAESLAKNIQYF. The CDR3 DNA reads as TGTGCCAGCAGTGAAGCAGCGGAGTCCCTAGCCAAAAACATTCAGTACTTC.

The chain has TRBV11-1 and TRBJ2-7; TRBD1 aligns across 7 bases. The germline CDR1 and CDR2 sequences are SGHAT and FQDESV (reference sequence). This CDR3 has 18 amino acids. Trimming cost V 5 bases and J 4 bases; bases outside gene matches: 20. CDR3 nucleotides: TGTGCCAGCAGCCCCAACCTCCGACAGGGATCGGTAAAGTACGAGCAGTACTTC. Translating it yields CASSPNLRQGSVKYEQYF.

J is TRBJ2-2 and V is TRBV6-6, with a tentative D call TRBD1 (7 bases). Germline-derived CDR1 and CDR2 are MNHNY and SVGAGI (reference sequence). This CDR3 region has 15 residues. The ends were cut back, 7 bases at V and 6 bases at J, with 18 bases in the middle. The CDR3 loop is CASTSARGVAGELFF. In DNA form, the CDR3 reads TGTGCCAGCACTTCGGCCAGGGGGGTGGCCGGGGAGCTGTTTTTT.

The genes are TRBV4-1 and TRBJ2-3; the D gene is possibly TRBD2 (6 bases). The CDR3 runs 19 residues. The V end lost 4 bases, the J end lost 2 bases, and 25 bases lay between the germline ends. Germline loops: CDR1 MGHRA, CDR2 YSYEKL. CDR3 in DNA: TGCGCCAGCAGCCTCCCACCTACGGAGGGGAGAAGATTCACAGATACGCAGTATTTT. Translation: CASSLPPTEGRRFTDTQYF.

The V and J genes are TRBV5-8 and TRBJ2-3; TRBD2 matches at 8 bases. J gave up 3 bases and V 3 bases, and 6 bases lay outside the gene matches. Germline V lookup: CDR1 SGHTS, CDR2 YDEGEE. The CDR3 sequence is 15 residues long. The CDR3 DNA follows: TGTGCCAGCAGCTCCGGAGTAGCGGGGACAGATACGCAGTATTTT. Translation gives CASSSGVAGTDTQYF.

The chain links TRBV28 to TRBJ2-3; D unclear. CDR1 and CDR2 (germline): MDHEN, SYDVKM. The CDR3 is 14 amino acids. V lost 3 bases and J 1 base, leaving 8 bases between the germline ends. CDR3 amino acids: CASSFLSGTDTQYF. The CDR3 nucleotides read TGTGCCAGCAGTTTCTTGTCGGGCACAGATACGCAGTATTTT.

The genes are TRBV9 and TRBJ1-2; D is unresolved. CDR1 is SGDLS and CDR2 is YYNGEE in the germline V gene. The CDR3 spans 14 residues. Between the trimmed V and J ends, which lost 7 bases and 4 bases, there was a span of 17 bases. Written as DNA, the CDR3 is TGTGCCAGCGGCGACGGTGATTCAGGCTATGGCTACACCTTC. Encoded protein: CASGDGDSGYGYTF. The whole variable domain, filled in from reference TRBV9 and TRBJ1-2, reads DSGVTQTPKHLITATGQRVTLRCSPRSGDLSVYWYQQSLDQGLQFLIQYYNGEERAKGNILERFSAQQFPDLHSELNLSSLELGDSALYFCASGDGDSGYGYTFGSGTRLTVV.

This chain connects TRBV7-9 to TRBJ2-5, with no clear D. V was pared by 4 bases and J by 4 bases, with 16 bases between. Germline V CDR1 and CDR2: SEHNR, FQNEAQ (reference sequence). The CDR3 runs to 15 residues. CDR3 loop: CASSSSNEAGETQYF. The CDR3 nucleotides are TGTGCCAGCAGCTCCTCGAACGAAGCAGGAGAGACCCAGTACTTC.

V is TRBV7-2 and J is TRBJ2-1; a weak D match, TRBD2 (6 bases). V shed 2 bases and J shed 7 bases, with 12 bases lying between them. The V gene's germline CDR1 is SGHTA and CDR2 FQGNSA. The CDR3 covers 14 residues. CDR3 nucleotides: TGTGCCAGCAGCTTAAACGCAGGGAGGAATGAGCAGTTCTTC. Its translation: CASSLNAGRNEQFF.

This chain joins TRBV4-2 and TRBJ2-2; no clear D. This CDR3 region has 16 residues. The germline V gene has CDR1 LGHNA and CDR2 YNFKEQ. V lost 1 base and J 2 bases, leaving 11 bases between the germline ends. The CDR3 nucleotides are TGTGCCAGCAGCCAAGTTGCGGCAGAAAACACCGGGGAGCTGTTTTTT. Its translation: CASSQVAAENTGELFF.